Described below is a single T cell receptor beta chain sequence and its context. Its antigen is unidentified. The sample is drawn from a study of identical twins. Trimming cost V 0 bases and J 0 bases, with 6 bases left between them. CDR3 size: 15 residues. Germline V CDR1 and CDR2: MNHEY, SVGAGI. Whole-study findings and limits: While abundant cord blood beta clonotypes carried fewer insertions, memory repertoires showed no such pattern. The study found that models underestimated out-of-frame TCR alpha sharing in monozygotic twins. Researchers reported weaker excess twin sharing in beta out-of-frame sequences.

Via MiXCR, TCRdb re-called the 5' RACE reads, giving one row per CDR3 protein. The data show about 530,000 distinct CDR3 sequences, approximately 20% seen once. The same sample was also studied in work on yellow fever vaccine responses in identical twins.

The gene calls are TRBV6-5 and TRBJ1-5, with unresolved D. The sequenced material came from CD4+ T cells sorted from blood. The sequence came from a young woman in good health. Here the CDR3 reads CASSYSSSSNQPQHF. As DNA, the CDR3 is TGTGCCAGCAGTTACTCGTCTAGTAGCAATCAGCCCCAGCATTTT.